This TCR beta chain was retrieved from a study of CD8+ T cells in alopecia areata (dated by TCRdb to the late 2010s). Looking at the study overall: The treated patients, all with moderate-to-severe alopecia areata, were enrolled in an open-label pilot trial of oral tofacitinib given at 5 to 10 mg twice daily. Patients received tofacitinib for 6 to 18 months and were then followed off drug for 6 months to check for delayed response and recurrence. Clonality in the scalp was compared among normal scalp (n=4), patchy alopecia areata scalp (n=8), and alopecia totalis/universalis scalp (n=8). To study T cell clonal expansion in alopecia areata, the researchers applied high-throughput TCRbeta sequencing to both the C3H/HeJ mouse model and human patients. Biopsies were taken from tofacitinib-treated patients at baseline and again at 4 and 24 weeks into treatment, and several of those patients also had a later scalp biopsy. RNA came from the PAXgene miRNA kit for fixed scalp, the miRNeasy kit for PBMCs, and the RNeasy kit for mouse skin. TCRbeta CDR3 regions were amplified by immunoSEQ multiplex PCR using 35 Vbeta forward and 13 Jbeta reverse primers. Scalp tissue and sorted CD4+ and CD8+ peripheral blood T cells from patchy and totalis/universalis alopecia areata patients and from healthy controls were covered by human TCRbeta sequencing.

Results the study describes overall, beyond this receptor: Unlike mouse skin, where gammadelta T cells dominate, normal human skin contains resident alphabeta T cells that get sequenced too, which complicates analysis of the scalp TCR repertoire. Compared with normal scalp, lesional scalp had higher clonality and more expanded CD8+ clones, particularly in alopecia totalis/universalis, a pattern that suggests antigenic drive. Compared with mice, TCR sequences shared between patients were less clear, possibly partly because of HLA diversity across the patient population.

Libraries were prepared through the immunoSEQ multiplex PCR assay. To provide template for TCR sequencing, every sample had RNA extracted and reverse transcribed into cDNA. First-strand cDNA was synthesized with SuperScript III using a 2:1 mix of oligo-dT and random hexamers. A synthetic immune receptor repertoire was used to gauge amplification bias, and whatever bias remained was removed computationally. Processing in the source paper ran as follows. After raw reads were preprocessed to remove errors, the CDR3 was defined following IMGT conventions as running from the conserved cysteine to phenylalanine. Clonality was calculated as 1 minus Shannon entropy normalized by log2 of the number of productive unique TCRs. Scalp TCRbeta sequences were cross-referenced with sorted blood CD4 and CD8 repertoires so that the CD4 or CD8 identity of scalp clones could be inferred. As stored in TCRdb, this immuneACCESS dataset retains in-frame rearrangements with V and J assigned. A fraction of the clones does not appear; measured against another copy, unresolved V genes explain less than half of the discrepancy, and the remainder lacks a known reason. The V and J calls and clone size are taken from that table; D and trimming were inferred from the DNA. In this sample the table shows about 150,000 clones, under 60% of which occur a single time. The top ten clones comprise approximately 19% of the sample.

Per the publication, the time point label means: baseline before oral tofacitinib. Peripheral blood and lesional scalp punch biopsies were obtained from patients with alopecia areata. PBMCs were isolated by density centrifugation and stained for CD3, CD4 and CD8, after which CD4+ and CD8+ T cells were sorted on a FACSAria. V is cut by 1 base and J by 3 bases, and the space between the germline ends is 12 bases. CDR1 LGHNA and CDR2 YSLEER were looked up in the germline V gene. CDR3 length: 15 amino acids, cysteine to phenylalanine. Only the CDR3 portion is preserved as DNA: 45 bases, with reading frame beginning at the first base. This clone has just one count. There is no known antigen for this receptor. No base-level quality is on record; no much larger clone is a single base apart.

The receptor chain draws on TRBV4-3 and TRBJ2-5, with an unclear D gene assignment. The sequenced sample was CD8+ T cells sorted from blood, obtained at week 0. The source is a human donor with alopecia areata. CDR3 reads: CASSQGRTLEETQYF. In nucleotide form, the sequence is TGCGCCAGCAGCCAAGGTCGAACGCTTGAAGAGACCCAGTACTTC.